Listed below are T cell receptor beta chains from one sample, sequenced in a study of T cells in Graves' hyperthyroidism and ophthalmopathy. Using its own MiXCR run on the multiplex PCR reads, TCRdb lists one record per CDR3 protein. The table includes hundreds of thousands of distinct CDR3 sequences, about 20% detected once. The sample comprised blood. The receptors were gathered from a man in his forties with Graves' ophthalmopathy. Each CDR3 is given with its conserved first and last residue. The D gene is left open where the match is weak. A row's size may be missing; if present it is once, few, many or a size class.

NA TRBJ1-5 TRBV30 many TGTGCCTGGAGTGATGGCAGGGACCAGCCCCAGCATTTT CAWSDGRDQPQHF
NA TRBJ1-1 TRBV6-1 few TGTGCCAGCAGTGAAGTACGGGGGGTGCCCACTGAAGCTTTCTTT CASSEVRGVPTEAFF
NA TRBJ2-3 TRBV15 many TGTGCCACCAGCAGAGTCGGGGCTCGGCGGGGCACAGATACGCAGTATTTT CATSRVGARRGTDTQYF
TRBD2 TRBJ2-2 TRBV20-1 NA TGCAGTGCTAGAGACCTAACGGGGACTAGCGGGAGGACGGCCACCGGGGAGCTGTTTTTT CSARDLTGTSGRTATGELFF
NA TRBJ2-1 TRBV5-1 few TGCGCCAGCAGCTTGGCAGCCTATCCGATGGTGGATGAGCAGTTCTTC CASSLAAYPMVDEQFF
TRBD2 TRBJ2-3 TRBV14 NA TGTGCCAGCAGCCACTGGACTAGCGGCAGCACAGATACGCAGTATTTT CASSHWTSGSTDTQYF
NA TRBJ2-5 TRBV7-3 few TGTGCCAGCAGCTTAGGCGGGGGCGCCTGGGGAGAGACCCAGTACTTC CASSLGGGAWGETQYF
NA TRBJ1-6 TRBV18 NA TGTGCCAGCTCACGTGGGACTGATTCACCCCTCCACTTT CASSRGTDSPLHF
TRBD2 TRBJ2-1 TRBV2 NA TGTGCCAGCAGTGCTACTAGCGGGAGGAACTCCTACAATGAGCAGTTCTTC CASSATSGRNSYNEQFF
NA TRBJ1-2 TRBV15 few TGTGCCACCAGCAGGGACGGGAGTGGAGGAGAGGATGGCTACACCTTC CATSRDGSGGEDGYTF
NA TRBJ1-2 TRBV27 many TGTGCCAGCAGTTTCGCTCAGGGAAACTATGGCTACACCTTC CASSFAQGNYGYTF
NA TRBJ2-5 TRBV4-1 NA TGCGCCAGCAGCCAAGATTTCGGGGCTTCGACCCAGTACTTC CASSQDFGASTQYF
TRBD1 TRBJ2-3 TRBV5-1 NA TGCGCCAGCAGCTTGAGGACAGGGAGGAGTGATACGCAGTATTTT CASSLRTGRSDTQYF
TRBD1 TRBJ2-3 TRBV12-3/TRBV12-4 NA TGTGCCAGCAGCCCTCTTCGTTTACGTGGCGGGACAGGGCTCACAGATACGCAGTATTTT CASSPLRLRGGTGLTDTQYF
NA TRBJ1-2 TRBV27 many TGTGCCAGCAGCTTACAGGGAGGGTATGGCTACACCTTC CASSLQGGYGYTF
NA TRBJ2-7 TRBV18 many TGTGCCAGCTCACCCCTCAGCGCCTACGAGCAGTACTTC CASSPLSAYEQYF
TRBD1 TRBJ1-2 TRBV28 NA TGTGCCAGCAGTCTCTGGACAGGGACCTTTGGCGGCTACACCTTC CASSLWTGTFGGYTF